This T cell receptor beta chain is drawn from a study of blood T cell repertoires in COVID-19. Study-level background: Sources were T cells, B-cell-depleted T cells, or PBMCs; the material itself was cDNA or gDNA.

The J segment lost 1 base and the V segment lost 3 bases, leaving 8 bases of the junction unmatched. Germline loops: CDR1 LGHDT, CDR2 YNNKEL (reference sequence). The CDR3 totals 18 residues. Authors' data handling: Reference gene primer amplification gave estimated nucleated cell counts. The data were produced by immunoSEQ multiplex PCR, yet TCRdb's version contains in-frame clones alone and is incomplete. V and J calls plus clone size are reproduced from that table; the DNA served to infer D and trimming. The sample yields around 450,000 clones, 75% to 90% seen once. The sample consisted of peripheral blood. The V gene is TRBV3-1 (or the pseudogene TRBV3-2), the J gene TRBJ2-3, with 12 bases identical to TRBD2. The TCR was taken from a woman in her 30s with acute or convalescent COVID-19. The CDR3 loop reads CASSHKTTSGGRTDTQYF. CDR3 DNA: TGTGCCAGCAGCCACAAAACCACTAGCGGGGGGCGCACAGATACGCAGTATTTT.